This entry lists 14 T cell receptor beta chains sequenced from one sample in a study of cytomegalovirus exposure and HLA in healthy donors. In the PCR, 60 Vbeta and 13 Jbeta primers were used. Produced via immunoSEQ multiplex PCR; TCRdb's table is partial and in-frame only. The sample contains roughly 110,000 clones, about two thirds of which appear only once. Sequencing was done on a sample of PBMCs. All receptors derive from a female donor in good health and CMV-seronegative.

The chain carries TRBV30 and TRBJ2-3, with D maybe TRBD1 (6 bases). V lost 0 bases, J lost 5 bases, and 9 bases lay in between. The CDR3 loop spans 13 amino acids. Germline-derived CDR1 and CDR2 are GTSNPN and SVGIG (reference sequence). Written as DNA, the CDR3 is TGTGCCTGGAGTGTACTAGGGGGAGATACGCAGTATTTT. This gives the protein CAWSVLGGDTQYF.

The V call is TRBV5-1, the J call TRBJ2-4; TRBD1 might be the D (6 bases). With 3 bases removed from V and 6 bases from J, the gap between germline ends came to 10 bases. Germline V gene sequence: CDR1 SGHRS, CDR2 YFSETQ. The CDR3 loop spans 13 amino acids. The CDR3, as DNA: TGCGCCAGCAGCTCCCGAGGGGGAAACATTCAGTACTTC. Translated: CASSSRGGNIQYF.

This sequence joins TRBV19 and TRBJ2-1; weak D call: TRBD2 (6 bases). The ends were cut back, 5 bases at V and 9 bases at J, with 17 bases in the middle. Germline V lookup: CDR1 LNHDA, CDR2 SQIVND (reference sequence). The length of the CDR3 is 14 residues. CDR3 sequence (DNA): TGTGCCAGTAGTGGGGGGTCCGATTTTACTGAGCAGTTCTTC. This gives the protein CASSGGSDFTEQFF.

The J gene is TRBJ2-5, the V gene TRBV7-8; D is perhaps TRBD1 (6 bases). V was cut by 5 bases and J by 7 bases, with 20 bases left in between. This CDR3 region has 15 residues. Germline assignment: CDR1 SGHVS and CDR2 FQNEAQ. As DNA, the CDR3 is TGTGCCAGCAGCCGTCGGGACAACCAACGGGGGACCCAGTACTTC. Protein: CASSRRDNQRGTQYF.

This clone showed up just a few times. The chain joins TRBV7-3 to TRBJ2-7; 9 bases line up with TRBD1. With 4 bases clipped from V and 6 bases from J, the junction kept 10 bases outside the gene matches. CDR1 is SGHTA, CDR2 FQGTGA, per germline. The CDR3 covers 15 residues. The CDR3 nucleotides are TGTGCCAGCAGCTCCGGACAGGGGAAGGCTGCCGAGCAGTACTTC. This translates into CASSSGQGKAAEQYF.

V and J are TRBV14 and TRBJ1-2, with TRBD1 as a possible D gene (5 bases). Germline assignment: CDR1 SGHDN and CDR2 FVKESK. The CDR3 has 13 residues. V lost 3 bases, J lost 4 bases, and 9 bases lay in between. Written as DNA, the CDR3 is TGTGCCAGCAGCCACGGTGACAGCTATGGCTACACCTTC. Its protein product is CASSHGDSYGYTF.

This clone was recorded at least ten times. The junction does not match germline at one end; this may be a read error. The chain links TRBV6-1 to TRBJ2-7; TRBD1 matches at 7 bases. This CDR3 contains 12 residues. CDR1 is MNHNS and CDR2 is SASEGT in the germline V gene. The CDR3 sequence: CASSGDSSGSFF. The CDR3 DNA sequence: TGTGCCAGCAGTGGGGACAGTTCAGGCAGCTTTTTC.

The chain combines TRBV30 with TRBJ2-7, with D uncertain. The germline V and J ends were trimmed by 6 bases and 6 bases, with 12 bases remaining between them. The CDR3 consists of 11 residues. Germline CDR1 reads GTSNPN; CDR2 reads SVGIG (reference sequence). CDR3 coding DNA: TGTGCCTGCACAAATCCGTTCGAGCAGTACTTC. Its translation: CACTNPFEQYF.

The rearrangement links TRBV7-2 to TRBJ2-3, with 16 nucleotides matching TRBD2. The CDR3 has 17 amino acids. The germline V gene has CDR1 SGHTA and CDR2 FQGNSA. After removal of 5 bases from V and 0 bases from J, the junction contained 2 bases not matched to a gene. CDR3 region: CASSRGLAGGSTDTQYF. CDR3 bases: TGTGCCAGCAGCCGGGGACTAGCGGGAGGGAGCACAGATACGCAGTATTTT. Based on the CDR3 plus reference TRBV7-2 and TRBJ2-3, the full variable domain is GAGVSQSPSNKVTEKGKDVELRCDPISGHTALYWYRQSLGQGLEFLIYFQGNSAPDKSGLPSDRFSAERTGGSVSTLTIQRTQQEDSAVYLCASSRGLAGGSTDTQYFGPGTRLTVL.

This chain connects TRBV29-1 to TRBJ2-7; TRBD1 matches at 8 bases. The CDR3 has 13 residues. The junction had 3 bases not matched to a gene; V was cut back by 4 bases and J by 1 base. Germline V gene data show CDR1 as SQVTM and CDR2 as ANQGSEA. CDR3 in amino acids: CSVGQGRSYEQYF. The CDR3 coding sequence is TGCAGCGTTGGACAGGGGAGGTCCTACGAGCAGTACTTC.

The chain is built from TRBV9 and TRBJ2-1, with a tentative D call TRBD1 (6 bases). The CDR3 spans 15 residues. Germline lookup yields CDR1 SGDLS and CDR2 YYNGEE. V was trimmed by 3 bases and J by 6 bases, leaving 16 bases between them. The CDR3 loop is CASSARRDTTNEQFF. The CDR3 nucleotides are TGTGCCAGCAGCGCGCGCCGGGACACGACCAATGAGCAGTTCTTC.

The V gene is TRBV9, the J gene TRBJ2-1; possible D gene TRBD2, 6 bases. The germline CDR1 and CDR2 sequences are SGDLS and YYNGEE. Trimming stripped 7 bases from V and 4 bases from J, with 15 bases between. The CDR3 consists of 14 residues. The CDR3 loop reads CASSPAGTYNEQFF. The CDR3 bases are TGTGCCAGCTCACCCGCGGGGACTTACAATGAGCAGTTCTTC.

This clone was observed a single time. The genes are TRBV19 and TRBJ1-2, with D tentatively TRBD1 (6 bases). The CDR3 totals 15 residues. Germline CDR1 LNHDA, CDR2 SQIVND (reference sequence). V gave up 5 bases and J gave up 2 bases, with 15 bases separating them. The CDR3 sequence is CASSGLTGMNYGYTF. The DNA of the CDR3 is TGTGCCAGTAGTGGCTTAACAGGGATGAACTATGGCTACACCTTC. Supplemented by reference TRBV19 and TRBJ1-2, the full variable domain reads DGGITQSPKYLFRKEGQNVTLSCEQNLNHDAMYWYRQDPGQGLRLIYYSQIVNDFQKGDIAEGYSVSREKKESFPLTVTSAQKNPTAFYLCASSGLTGMNYGYTFGSGTRLTVV.

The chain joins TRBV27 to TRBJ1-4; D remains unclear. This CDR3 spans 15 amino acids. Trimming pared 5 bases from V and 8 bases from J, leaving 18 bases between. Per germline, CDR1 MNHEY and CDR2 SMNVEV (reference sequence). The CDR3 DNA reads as TGTGCCAGCAGTCCCCTCCCGGGGTTACGAGAAAAACTGTTTTTT. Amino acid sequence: CASSPLPGLREKLFF.